This TCR beta chain was retrieved from a study of T cells in Graves' hyperthyroidism and ophthalmopathy. In the case of this clonotype: No DNA is shown, since the ends of the CDR3 on it are uncertain; the CDR3 is the one TCRdb lists.

It was RNA transcripts that yielded the amplified TCR beta CDR3 regions. HTBI primers were employed in a first-round RT-PCR of the TCR CDR3. Via MiXCR, TCRdb re-called the multiplex PCR reads, giving one row per CDR3 protein. The sample contains 75,000 to 100,000 distinct CDR3 sequences, over 50% of which appear only once. Among the patients, aged 18 to 65, hyperthyroidism was newly diagnosed and had lasted under 2 months. Germline V gene data show CDR1 as SEHNR and CDR2 as FQNEAQ (reference sequence). The CDR3 is 19 amino acids in total, end residues counted. This sequence joins TRBV7-9 and TRBJ1-2; the D call of TRBD1 is as the table states it, not checked on the DNA. The sequenced sample was blood. This receptor was obtained from a woman in her thirties or forties with Graves' hyperthyroidism. The CDR3 sequence is CASSIYLCSVVRVNYGYTF.